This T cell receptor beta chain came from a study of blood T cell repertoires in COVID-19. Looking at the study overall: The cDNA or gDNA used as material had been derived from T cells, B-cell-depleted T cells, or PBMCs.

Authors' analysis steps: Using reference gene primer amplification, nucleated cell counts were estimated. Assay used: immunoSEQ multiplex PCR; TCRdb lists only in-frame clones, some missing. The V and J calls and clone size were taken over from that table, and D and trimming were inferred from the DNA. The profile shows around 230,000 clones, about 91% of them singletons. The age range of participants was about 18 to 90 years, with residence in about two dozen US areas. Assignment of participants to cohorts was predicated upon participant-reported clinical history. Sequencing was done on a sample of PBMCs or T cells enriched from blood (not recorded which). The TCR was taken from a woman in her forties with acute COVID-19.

DNA of the CDR3: TGTGCCAGCAGTGAAAGTGCCCAGGGAGGGGGTCAGCCCCAGCATTTT. This encodes CASSESAQGGGQPQHF. The rearrangement joins TRBV2 to TRBJ1-5; maybe TRBD1 (6 bases). The germline gives CDR1 SNHLY, CDR2 FYNNEI. Trimming pared 2 bases from V and 6 bases from J, leaving 17 bases between. This CDR3 is 16 amino acids long.